This TCR beta chain was sequenced in a study of CD8+ T cells in alopecia areata. Only a few counts were recorded for this clone. Sequencing templates came from extracted RNA that was reverse transcribed into cDNA. Assay: immunoSEQ multiplex PCR; the TCRdb copy retains only in-frame clones and omits some. The sample records 150,000 or so clones, roughly 50% being singletons. The material sequenced was CD4+ T cells sorted from blood. The clonotype originates from a human donor with alopecia areata.

CDR3 loop: CASSETGTPETQYF. The CDR3 DNA is TGCGCCAGCAGCGAAACCGGGACTCCGGAGACCCAGTACTTC. This chain uses TRBV5-1 with TRBJ2-5; a possible D gene is TRBD2 (6 bases). This CDR3 comprises 14 residues. Trimming took off 4 bases at V and 5 bases at J, with 15 bases between the two ends. From germline, CDR1 is SGHRS and CDR2 YFSETQ.